This T cell receptor beta chain was recovered during a study of shared clonotypes between healthy human individuals. Study as a whole: The cohort had two women and a few men, ages 18 to 49. The study's findings and limits: A handful of donors had approximately 4.6% of their naive CD4 clonotypes in common.

Trimming removed 8 bases at V and 3 bases at J, with 13 bases between. The CDR3 sequence is 14 residues long. In germline, CDR1 is LNHDA, CDR2 SQIVND (reference sequence). In the case of this clone: The antigen remains unidentified.

Clones were read by immunoSEQ multiplex PCR, and TCRdb kept only the in-frame ones, dropping some. The repertoire consists of 300,000 to 400,000 clones, with 74% occurring once and the leading ten covering 10%. The V gene is TRBV19, the J gene TRBJ1-4; D unclear. Sequencing was carried out using memory CD4+ T cells sorted from blood. Subset of the sample: CD45RA-negative fraction. The receptor was derived from a man aged 25-45 years in good health. This chain's CDR3 is CASGNTVPNEKLFF. The CDR3 bases are TGTGCCAGTGGAAACACCGTCCCTAATGAAAAACTGTTTTTT.